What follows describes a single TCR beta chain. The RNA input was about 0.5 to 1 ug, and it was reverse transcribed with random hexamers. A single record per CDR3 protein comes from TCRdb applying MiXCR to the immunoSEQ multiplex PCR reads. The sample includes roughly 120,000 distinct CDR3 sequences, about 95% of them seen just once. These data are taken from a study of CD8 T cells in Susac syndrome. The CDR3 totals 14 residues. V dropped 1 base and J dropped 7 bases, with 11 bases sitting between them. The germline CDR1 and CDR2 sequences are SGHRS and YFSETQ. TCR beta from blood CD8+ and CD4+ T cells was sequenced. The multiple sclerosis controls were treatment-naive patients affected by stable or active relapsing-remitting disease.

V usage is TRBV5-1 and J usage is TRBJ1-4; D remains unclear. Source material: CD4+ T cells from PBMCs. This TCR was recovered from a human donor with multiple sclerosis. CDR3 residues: CASSLTGGVEKLFF. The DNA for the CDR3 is TGCGCCAGCAGCTTGACGGGCGGGGTTGAAAAACTGTTTTTT.